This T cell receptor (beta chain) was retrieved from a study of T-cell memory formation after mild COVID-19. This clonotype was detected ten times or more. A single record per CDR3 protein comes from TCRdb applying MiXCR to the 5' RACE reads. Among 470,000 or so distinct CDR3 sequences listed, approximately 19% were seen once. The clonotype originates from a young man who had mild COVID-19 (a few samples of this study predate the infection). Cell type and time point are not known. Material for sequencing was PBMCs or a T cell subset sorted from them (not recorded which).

DNA for the CDR3: TGTGCCATCAACCGACAGGGGAACACCGGGGAGCTGTTTTTT. Its translation is CAINRQGNTGELFF. The chain carries TRBV10-3 and TRBJ2-2; 7 bases match TRBD1. CDR1 and CDR2 from the germline V gene are ENHRY and SYGVKD. The CDR3 contains 14 residues. Trimming cost V 7 bases and J 1 base; bases outside gene matches: 3.